These T cell receptor beta chains were read from a single sample in a study of control samples from healthy donors and cancer patients. Sequenced by immunoSEQ multiplex PCR; TCRdb stores in-frame clones only, minus some. The sample holds 95,000 to 130,000 clones, over 75% seen once. Sequencing was performed on PBMCs. Receptor source: a woman aged 50 to 60 with colorectal cancer. The CDR3 runs from the conserved cysteine through the conserved F or W. Each record gives: D gene, J gene, V gene, clone size, CDR3 protein, CDR3 DNA. A D gene is named only where the DNA matches it firmly. Rows may omit the clone size; those that give it use once, few, many or a size class.

NA	TRBJ1-2	TRBV10-2	once	CASSLGRDYGYTF	TGCGCCAGCAGTCTTGGCAGGGACTATGGCTACACCTTC
NA	TRBJ2-7	TRBV2	NA	CASSVLNYEQYF	TGTGCCAGCAGTGTACTAAACTACGAGCAGTACTTC
NA	TRBJ1-1	TRBV27	NA	CASSSPTAQNTEAFF	TGTGCCAGCAGTTCCCCGACAGCTCAAAACACTGAAGCTTTCTTT
NA	TRBJ1-2	TRBV18	NA	CASSPKEGGAHGYTF	TGTGCCAGCTCACCCAAAGAGGGCGGGGCCCACGGCTACACCTTC
NA	TRBJ1-1	TRBV9	NA	CASSVEDSPMNTEAFF	TGTGCCAGCAGCGTAGAGGACAGCCCAATGAACACTGAAGCTTTCTTT
TRBD2	TRBJ2-5	TRBV5-1	NA	CASSLDYPGRETQYF	TGCGCCAGCAGCTTGGACTACCCCGGGAGGGAGACCCAGTACTTC
NA	TRBJ2-7	TRBV11-2	once	CASSLVGGPYEQYF	TGTGCCAGCAGCTTAGTAGGGGGGCCTTACGAGCAGTACTTC
NA	TRBJ1-1	TRBV2	NA	CASSVTGNTEAFF	TGTGCCAGCAGTGTTACAGGGAACACTGAAGCTTTCTTT
TRBD1	TRBJ1-3	TRBV27	NA	CASSSLGTGASGNTIYF	TGTGCCAGCAGTTCACTTGGGACAGGGGCTTCTGGAAACACCATATATTTT
NA	TRBJ1-5	TRBV4-2	NA	CASSQDTTDQPQHF	TGTGCCAGCAGCCAAGACACGACGGATCAGCCCCAGCATTTT
NA	TRBJ2-3	TRBV5-1	NA	CASSLTDTDTQYF	TGCGCCAGCAGCTTGACCGACACAGATACGCAGTATTTT
TRBD1	TRBJ2-4	TRBV5-1	NA	CASSYTGAVQYF	TGCGCCAGCAGCTACACAGGGGCTGTTCAGTACTTC
NA	TRBJ1-6	TRBV6-6	NA	CASSYSSQIPNSPLHF	TGTGCCAGCAGTTACTCGAGCCAAATTCCCAATTCACCCCTCCACTTT
NA	TRBJ2-7	TRBV3-1/TRBV3-2	NA	CASSQAFRRAYEQYF	TGTGCCAGCAGCCAAGCTTTCCGGCGGGCCTACGAGCAGTACTTC
TRBD1	TRBJ2-7	TRBV4-1	NA	CASSHRQGQGAHEQYF	TGCGCCAGCAGCCATCGCCAGGGACAGGGGGCGCACGAGCAGTACTTC
NA	TRBJ2-5	TRBV7-3	NA	CASSLSHQETQYF	TGTGCCAGCAGCTTATCCCATCAAGAGACCCAGTACTTC
NA	TRBJ2-3	TRBV30	NA	CAWSVNVVWGDTQYF	TGTGCCTGGAGTGTCAACGTAGTCTGGGGGGATACGCAGTATTTT